The sequence of this TCR beta chain was determined in a study of early T cells in non-severe SARS-CoV-2 infection. The study, taken as a whole, reports: Clonotype matching in VDJdb favored anti-spike CD8 responses and did not capture private and CD4 specificities.

V was pared by 2 bases and J by 4 bases, with 9 bases between. The CDR3 totals 15 residues. The germline V gene encodes CDR1 SGHDN and CDR2 FVKESK. Unique molecular identifiers tagged individual cDNA molecules. TCRdb ran MiXCR on the 5' RACE reads and lists one entry per CDR3 protein. The sample contains tens of thousands of distinct CDR3 sequences, roughly 13% of which appear only once. The sample holds a few counts of this clonotype. No antigen is known for it. The specimen was whole blood, collected at baseline. This TCR came from an adult who was a healthcare worker with PCR-confirmed SARS-CoV-2 infection or an uninfected control (not recorded which). The chain uses TRBV14 and TRBJ2-6; weak D call: TRBD1 (5 bases). CDR3 nucleotides: TGTGCCAGCAGCCAAACAGGCCTGGGGGCCAACGTCCTGACTTTC. It specifies CASSQTGLGANVLTF.